This T cell receptor (beta chain) derives from a study of blood T cell repertoires in COVID-19. Turning to the study itself: Some COVID-19 samples were acute and others convalescent; all came from the United States, Italy and Spain. The analysed material was cDNA or gDNA that came from T cells, B-cell-depleted T cells, or PBMCs.

Original methodology: Estimates of nucleated cell counts were drawn from the amplification of reference gene primers. Clones were read by immunoSEQ multiplex PCR, and TCRdb kept only the in-frame ones, dropping some. V and J calls and clone size come straight from that table; D and trimming were deduced from the DNA. The table includes fewer than 200,000 clones, around 89% detected once. This CDR3 spans 13 amino acids. V lost 2 bases to trimming and J lost 4 bases, with 9 bases between them. The germline V gene encodes CDR1 SGDLS and CDR2 YYNGEE. The specimen was peripheral blood. The origin of this receptor is a man in his 60s with acute or convalescent COVID-19. The V and J genes are TRBV9 and TRBJ1-2; maybe TRBD1 (5 bases). The CDR3 spells CASSVRDGYGYTF. CDR3 nucleotide sequence: TGTGCCAGCAGCGTCAGGGATGGCTATGGCTACACCTTC.